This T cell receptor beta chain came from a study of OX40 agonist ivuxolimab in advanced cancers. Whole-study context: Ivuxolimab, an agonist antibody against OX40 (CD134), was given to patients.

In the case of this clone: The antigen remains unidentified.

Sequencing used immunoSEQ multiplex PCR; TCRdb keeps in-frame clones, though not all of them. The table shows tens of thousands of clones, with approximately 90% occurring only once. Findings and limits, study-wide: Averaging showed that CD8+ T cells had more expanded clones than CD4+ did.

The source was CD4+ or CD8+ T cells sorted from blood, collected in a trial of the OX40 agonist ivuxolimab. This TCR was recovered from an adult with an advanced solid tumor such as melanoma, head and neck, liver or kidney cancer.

The CDR3 spells CASSVGGQGMNTEAFF. CDR3 nucleotide sequence: TGTGCCAGCAGCGTAGGGGGACAGGGGATGAACACTGAAGCTTTCTTT. The chain has TRBV9 and TRBJ1-1; TRBD1 agrees at 10 bases. V lost 0 bases, J lost 0 bases, and 2 bases stayed unmatched. Germline V CDR1 and CDR2: SGDLS, YYNGEE. This CDR3 spans 16 amino acids.